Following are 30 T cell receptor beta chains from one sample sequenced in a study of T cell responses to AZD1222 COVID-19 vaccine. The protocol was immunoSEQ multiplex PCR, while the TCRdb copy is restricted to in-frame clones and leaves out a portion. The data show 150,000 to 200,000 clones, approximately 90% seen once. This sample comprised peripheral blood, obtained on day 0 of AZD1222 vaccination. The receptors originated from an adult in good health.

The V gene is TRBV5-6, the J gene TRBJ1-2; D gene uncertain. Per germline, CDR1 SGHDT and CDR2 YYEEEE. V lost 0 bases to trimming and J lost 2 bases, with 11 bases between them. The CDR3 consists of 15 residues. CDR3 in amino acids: CASSLVGGLNYGYTF. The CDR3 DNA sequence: TGTGCCAGCAGCTTGGTCGGAGGCCTAAACTATGGCTACACCTTC.

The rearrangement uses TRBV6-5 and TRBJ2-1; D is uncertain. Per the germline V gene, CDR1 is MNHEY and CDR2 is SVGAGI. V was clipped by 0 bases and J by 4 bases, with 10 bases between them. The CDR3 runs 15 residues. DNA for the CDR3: TGTGCCAGCAGTTACTCGAAACAAGGATACAATGAGCAGTTCTTC. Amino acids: CASSYSKQGYNEQFF.

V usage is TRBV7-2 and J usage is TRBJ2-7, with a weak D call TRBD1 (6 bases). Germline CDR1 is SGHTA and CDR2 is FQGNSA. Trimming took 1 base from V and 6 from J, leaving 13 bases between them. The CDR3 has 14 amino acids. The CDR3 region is CASSLGGVRGEQYF. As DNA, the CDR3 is TGTGCCAGCAGCTTAGGAGGGGTCAGGGGCGAGCAGTACTTC. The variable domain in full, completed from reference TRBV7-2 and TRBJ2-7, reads GAGVSQSPSNKVTEKGKDVELRCDPISGHTALYWYRQSLGQGLEFLIYFQGNSAPDKSGLPSDRFSAERTGGSVSTLTIQRTQQEDSAVYLCASSLGGVRGEQYFGPGTRLTVT.

The CDR3 is CASSPRPSSRAEHYEQYF. The CDR3 DNA sequence: TGTGCCAGCAGCCCCCGGCCTAGTTCGCGGGCGGAACACTACGAGCAGTACTTC. V and J are TRBV7-3 and TRBJ2-7; perhaps TRBD2 as D (5 bases). V was pared by 5 bases and J by 3 bases, with 26 bases between. The CDR3 spans 18 residues. Germline loops: CDR1 SGHTA, CDR2 FQGTGA.

CDR3 nucleotide sequence: TGTGCCAGCAGCTTAACGCCGACAGGCGTAGGTGGAAACACCATATATTTT. Protein: CASSLTPTGVGGNTIYF. This rearrangement joins TRBV7-3 to TRBJ1-3; D is possibly TRBD1 (6 bases). CDR1 and CDR2 (germline): SGHTA, FQGTGA. CDR3 length equals 17 residues. Deletions cut 0 bases from V and 3 bases from J, with 15 bases between.

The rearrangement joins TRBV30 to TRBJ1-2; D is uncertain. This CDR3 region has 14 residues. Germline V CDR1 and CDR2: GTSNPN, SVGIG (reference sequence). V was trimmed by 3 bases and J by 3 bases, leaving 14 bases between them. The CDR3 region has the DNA TGTGCCTGGAGACCCAAGGGTCTGGACTATGGCTACACCTTC. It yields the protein CAWRPKGLDYGYTF. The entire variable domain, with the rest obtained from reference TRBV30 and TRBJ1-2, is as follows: SQTIHQWPATLVQPVGSPLSLECTVEGTSNPNLYWYRQAAGRGLQLLFYSVGIGQISSEVPQNLSASRPQDRQFILSSKKLLLSDSGFYLCAWRPKGLDYGYTFGSGTRLTVV.

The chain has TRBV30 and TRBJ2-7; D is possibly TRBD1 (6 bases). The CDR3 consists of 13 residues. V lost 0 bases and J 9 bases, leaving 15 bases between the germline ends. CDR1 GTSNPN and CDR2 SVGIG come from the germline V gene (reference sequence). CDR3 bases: TGTGCCTGGAGTGTAGCAGGGGACGGGGCGCAGTACTTC. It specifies CAWSVAGDGAQYF.

The CDR3 bases are TGTGCCAGCAGCCCCCGGACTAGCGGAGGCACAGATACGCAGTATTTT. This sequence encodes CASSPRTSGGTDTQYF. This rearrangement joins TRBV9 to TRBJ2-3; 10 bases map to TRBD2. The CDR3 consists of 16 residues. Trimming removed 4 bases from V and 1 base from J; junction bases left unmatched: 6. Looked up from germline, CDR1 is SGDLS and CDR2 is YYNGEE.

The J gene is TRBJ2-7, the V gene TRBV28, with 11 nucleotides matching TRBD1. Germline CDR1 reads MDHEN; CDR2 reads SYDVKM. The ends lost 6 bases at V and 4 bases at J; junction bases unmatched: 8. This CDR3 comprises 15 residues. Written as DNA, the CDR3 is TGTGCCAGCAGGCCGTCGGGACAGGGGGTTTACGAGCAGTACTTC. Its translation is CASRPSGQGVYEQYF.

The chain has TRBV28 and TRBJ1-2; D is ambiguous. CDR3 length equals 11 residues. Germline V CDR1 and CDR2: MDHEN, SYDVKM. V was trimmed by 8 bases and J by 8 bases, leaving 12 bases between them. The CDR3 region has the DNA TGTGCCAGCGGACTGTTACGCGGCTACACCTTC. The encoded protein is CASGLLRGYTF.

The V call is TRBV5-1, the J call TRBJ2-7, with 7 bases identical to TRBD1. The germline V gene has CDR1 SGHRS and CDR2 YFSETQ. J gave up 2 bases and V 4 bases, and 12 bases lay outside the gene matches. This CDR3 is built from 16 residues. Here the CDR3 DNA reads TGCGCCAGCAGCGGGGAACGGGACAGAATTACCTACGAGCAGTACTTC. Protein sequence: CASSGERDRITYEQYF.

Written as DNA, the CDR3 is TGTGCCAGCTCACCGGGACTAGCGCTTCAAGAGACCCAGTACTTC. It specifies CASSPGLALQETQYF. The chain recombines TRBV18 with TRBJ2-5, with 10 bases lining up with TRBD2. Germline loops: CDR1 KGHSH, CDR2 LQKENI. V dropped 3 bases and J dropped 2; count of bases not matched to a gene: 3. The CDR3 length is 15 residues.

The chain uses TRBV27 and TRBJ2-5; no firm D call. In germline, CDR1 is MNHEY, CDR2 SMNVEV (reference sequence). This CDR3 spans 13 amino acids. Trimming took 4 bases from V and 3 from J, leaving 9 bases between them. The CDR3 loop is CASSSAAKETQYF. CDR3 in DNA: TGTGCCAGCAGTTCCGCGGCAAAAGAGACCCAGTACTTC.

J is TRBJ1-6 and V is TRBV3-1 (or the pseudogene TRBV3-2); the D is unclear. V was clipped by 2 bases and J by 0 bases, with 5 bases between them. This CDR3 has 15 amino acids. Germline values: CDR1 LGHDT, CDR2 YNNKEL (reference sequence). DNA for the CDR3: TGTGCCAGCAGCCAAAGCTCCTCCTATAATTCACCCCTCCACTTT. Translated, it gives CASSQSSSYNSPLHF.

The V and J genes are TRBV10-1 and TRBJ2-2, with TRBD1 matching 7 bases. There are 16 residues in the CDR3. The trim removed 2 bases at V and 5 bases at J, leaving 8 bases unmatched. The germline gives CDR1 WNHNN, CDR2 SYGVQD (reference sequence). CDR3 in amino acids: CASSEASPRGTGELFF. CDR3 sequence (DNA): TGCGCCAGCAGTGAGGCTTCTCCCAGGGGGACCGGGGAGCTGTTTTTT.

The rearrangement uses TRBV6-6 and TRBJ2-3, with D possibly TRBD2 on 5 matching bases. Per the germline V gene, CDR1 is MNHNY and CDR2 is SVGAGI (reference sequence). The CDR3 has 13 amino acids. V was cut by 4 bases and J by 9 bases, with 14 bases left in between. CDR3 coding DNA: TGTGCCAGCAGTTCACTTAATTCGGGGACGCAGTATTTT. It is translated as CASSSLNSGTQYF.

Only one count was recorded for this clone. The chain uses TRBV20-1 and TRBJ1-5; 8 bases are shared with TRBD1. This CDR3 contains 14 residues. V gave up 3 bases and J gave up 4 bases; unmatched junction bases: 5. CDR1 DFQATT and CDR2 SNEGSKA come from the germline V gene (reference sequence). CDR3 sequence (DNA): TGCAGTGCTAGTCTGACAGGGGCTAATCAGCCCCAGCATTTT. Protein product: CSASLTGANQPQHF.

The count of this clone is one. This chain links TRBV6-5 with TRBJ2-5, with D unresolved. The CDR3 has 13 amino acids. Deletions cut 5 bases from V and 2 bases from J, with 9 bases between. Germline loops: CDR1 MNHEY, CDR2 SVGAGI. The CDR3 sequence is CASSRHRQETQYF. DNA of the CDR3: TGTGCCAGCAGTCGACATCGACAAGAGACCCAGTACTTC.

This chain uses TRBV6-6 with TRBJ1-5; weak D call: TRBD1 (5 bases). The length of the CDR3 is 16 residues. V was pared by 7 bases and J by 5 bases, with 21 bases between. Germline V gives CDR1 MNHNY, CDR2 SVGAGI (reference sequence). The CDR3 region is CASTSPVGGTYQPQHF. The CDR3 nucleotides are TGTGCCAGCACTTCCCCTGTGGGTGGGACTTATCAGCCCCAGCATTTT.

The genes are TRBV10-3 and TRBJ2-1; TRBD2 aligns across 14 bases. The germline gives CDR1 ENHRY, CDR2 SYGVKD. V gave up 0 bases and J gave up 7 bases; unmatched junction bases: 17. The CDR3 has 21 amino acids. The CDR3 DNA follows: TGTGCCATCAGTGAGTCATCGGCTTATAGGGGACTAGCGGGAGTAGGAAATGAGCAGTTCTTC. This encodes CAISESSAYRGLAGVGNEQFF.

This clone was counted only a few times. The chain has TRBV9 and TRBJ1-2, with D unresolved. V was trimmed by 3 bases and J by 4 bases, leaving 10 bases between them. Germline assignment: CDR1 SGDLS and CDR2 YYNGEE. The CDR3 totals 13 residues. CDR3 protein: CASSAYASYGYTF. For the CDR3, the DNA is TGTGCCAGCAGCGCTTATGCCAGCTATGGCTACACCTTC.

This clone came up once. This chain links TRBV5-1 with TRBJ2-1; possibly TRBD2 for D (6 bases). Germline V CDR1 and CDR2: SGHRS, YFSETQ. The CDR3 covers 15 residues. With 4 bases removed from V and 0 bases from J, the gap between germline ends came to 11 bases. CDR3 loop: CASSNGLSSYNEQFF. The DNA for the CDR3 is TGCGCCAGCAGCAACGGACTAAGCTCCTACAATGAGCAGTTCTTC.

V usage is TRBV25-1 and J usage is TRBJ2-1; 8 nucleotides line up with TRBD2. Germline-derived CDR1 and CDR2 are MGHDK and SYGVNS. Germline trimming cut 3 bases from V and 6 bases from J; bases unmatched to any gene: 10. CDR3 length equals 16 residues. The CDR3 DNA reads TGTGCCAGCAGTGAGGTTAGGGGACTAGTGCCCAATGAGCAGTTCTTC. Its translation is CASSEVRGLVPNEQFF.

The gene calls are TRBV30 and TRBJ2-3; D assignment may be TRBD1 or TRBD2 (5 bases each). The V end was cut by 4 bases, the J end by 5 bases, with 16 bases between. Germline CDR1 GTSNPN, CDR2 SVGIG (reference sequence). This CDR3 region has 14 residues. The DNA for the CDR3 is TGTGCCTGGACTCCACTTGGGGCGGGAGATACGCAGTATTTT. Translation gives CAWTPLGAGDTQYF. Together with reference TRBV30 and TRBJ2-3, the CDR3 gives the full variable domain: SQTIHQWPATLVQPVGSPLSLECTVEGTSNPNLYWYRQAAGRGLQLLFYSVGIGQISSEVPQNLSASRPQDRQFILSSKKLLLSDSGFYLCAWTPLGAGDTQYFGPGTRLTVL.

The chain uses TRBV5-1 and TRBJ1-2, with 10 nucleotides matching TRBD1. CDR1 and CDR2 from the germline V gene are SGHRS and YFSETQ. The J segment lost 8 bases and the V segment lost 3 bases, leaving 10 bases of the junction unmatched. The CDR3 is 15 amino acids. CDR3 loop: CASSSRTGTGVGYTF. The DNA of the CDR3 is TGCGCCAGCAGCTCACGTACAGGGACAGGGGTCGGCTACACCTTC.

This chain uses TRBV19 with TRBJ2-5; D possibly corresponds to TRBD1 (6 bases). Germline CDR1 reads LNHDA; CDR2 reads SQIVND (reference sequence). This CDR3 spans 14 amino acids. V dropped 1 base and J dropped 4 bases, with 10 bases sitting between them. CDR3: CASSIGRGRETQYF. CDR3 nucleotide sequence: TGTGCCAGTAGTATAGGCAGGGGCCGAGAGACCCAGTACTTC.

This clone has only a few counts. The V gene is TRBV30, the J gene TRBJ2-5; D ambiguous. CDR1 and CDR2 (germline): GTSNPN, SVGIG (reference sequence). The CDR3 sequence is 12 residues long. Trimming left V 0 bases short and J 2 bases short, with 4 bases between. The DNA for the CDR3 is TGTGCCTGGAGTGTACGTCAAGAGACCCAGTACTTC. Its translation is CAWSVRQETQYF.

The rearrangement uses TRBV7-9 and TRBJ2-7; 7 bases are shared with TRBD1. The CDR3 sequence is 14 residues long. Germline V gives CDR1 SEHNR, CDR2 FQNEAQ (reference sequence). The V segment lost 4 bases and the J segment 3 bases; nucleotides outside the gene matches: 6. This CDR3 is CASSSGTESYEQYF. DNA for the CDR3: TGTGCCAGCAGCTCAGGGACAGAGAGCTACGAGCAGTACTTC.

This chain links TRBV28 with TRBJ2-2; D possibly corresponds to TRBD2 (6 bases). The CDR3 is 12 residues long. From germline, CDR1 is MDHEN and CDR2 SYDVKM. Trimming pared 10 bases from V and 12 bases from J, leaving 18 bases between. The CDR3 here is CATIGSKGKLFF. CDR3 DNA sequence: TGTGCCACCATCGGGAGCAAAGGGAAGCTGTTTTTT.

The CDR3, as DNA: TGTGCCAGCAGTTTATCTCCCACAGGGGTGGGCTCCTACGAGCAGTACTTC. Encoded protein: CASSLSPTGVGSYEQYF. The V and J genes are TRBV28 and TRBJ2-7; TRBD1 matches 7 bases. Germline trimming cut 1 base from V and 0 bases from J; bases unmatched to any gene: 9. The germline gives CDR1 MDHEN, CDR2 SYDVKM. The CDR3 has 17 amino acids.